The next 19 T cell receptor beta chains were all read from a single sample in a study of blood T cell repertoires in COVID-19. Repertoires were generated with immunoSEQ multiplex PCR, while TCRdb's copy carries only in-frame clones and drops some. The table includes about 120,000 clones, roughly 69% detected once. Sample: peripheral blood. These receptors all come from a woman between 65 and 79 years old with acute or convalescent COVID-19.

The table lists this clone with many counts. V and J are TRBV19 and TRBJ2-2; TRBD2 matches at 13 bases. The CDR3 covers 19 residues. Germline V gene data show CDR1 as LNHDA and CDR2 as SQIVND (reference sequence). Unmatched junction bases numbered 9, after V lost 5 bases and J lost 0 bases. The CDR3 region has the DNA TGTGCCAGTAGTGACGCCCCGGGACTAGCGGGGTCGAACACCGGGGAGCTGTTTTTT. It specifies CASSDAPGLAGSNTGELFF.

J is TRBJ1-2 and V is TRBV5-4, with 8 bases lining up with TRBD1. With V trimmed by 5 bases and J by 4 bases, 10 bases remained unmatched. The germline CDR1 and CDR2 sequences are SGHNT and YYREEE (reference sequence). The CDR3 runs to 15 residues. CDR3 coding DNA: TGTGCCAGCAGTCGTGACAGGGGAGAGTCCTATGGCTACACCTTC. This gives the protein CASSRDRGESYGYTF.

This clone showed up just a few times. The chain couples TRBV27 to TRBJ1-1; 8 nucleotides match TRBD1. From germline, CDR1 is MNHEY and CDR2 SMNVEV (reference sequence). CDR3 size: 14 residues. J was trimmed by 8 bases and V by 5 bases; bases with no gene match: 10. This CDR3 is CASSLDTGGGEAFF. In DNA, the CDR3 is TGTGCCAGCAGTCTCGACACAGGGGGGGGAGAAGCTTTCTTT.

DNA of the CDR3: TGTGCCTGGAGTGTAGGACAGGGGCCACCCCAGCCCCAGCATTTT. It yields the protein CAWSVGQGPPQPQHF. This chain uses TRBV30 with TRBJ1-5; 9 nucleotides match TRBD1. The CDR3 has 15 residues. The V segment lost 0 bases and the J segment 7 bases; nucleotides outside the gene matches: 7. The germline CDR1 and CDR2 sequences are GTSNPN and SVGIG (reference sequence).

CDR3 nucleotides: TGTGCCAGAAGCGAACCAGGGGTCTCCTACGAGCAGTACTTC. Translation gives CARSEPGVSYEQYF. The chain links TRBV5-3 to TRBJ2-7; tentatively, D is TRBD1 (6 bases). TRBV5-3 is an open reading frame whose function is uncertain. The V and J ends lost 4 bases and 0 bases respectively, with 11 bases between them. This CDR3 is built from 14 residues.

There are a few counts of this clone. The chain uses TRBV24-1 and TRBJ2-5, with 8 bases identical to TRBD1. Germline CDR1 reads KGHDR; CDR2 reads SFDVKD. J lost 4 bases, V lost 3 bases, and 12 bases had no gene match. The CDR3 has 17 amino acids. For the CDR3, the DNA is TGTGCCACCAGTGATGTGAGAGGGACAGGTTATGGAGAGACCCAGTACTTC. This translates into CATSDVRGTGYGETQYF.

This clone was observed a handful of times. This chain links TRBV21-1 with TRBJ2-6; the table's TRBD2 call for D was not verified on the DNA. TRBV21-1 is flagged as a pseudogene. The CDR3 has 11 residues. CDR3 loop: CAESGANVLTF. The CDR3 DNA reads TGTGCAGAGTCTGGGGCCAACGTCCTGACTTTC.

This rearrangement joins TRBV5-4 to TRBJ2-2; 8 nucleotides line up with TRBD1. The CDR3 contains 15 residues. J was trimmed by 5 bases and V by 9 bases; bases with no gene match: 12. From germline, CDR1 is SGHNT and CDR2 YYREEE (reference sequence). CDR3: CATGQGGRLTGELFF. The CDR3 coding sequence is TGTGCCACTGGACAGGGCGGACGTCTGACCGGGGAGCTGTTTTTT.

This clone came up once. The genes are TRBV5-1 and TRBJ2-1; 8 bases are shared with TRBD1. The V gene end was trimmed by 2 bases and the J gene end by 6 bases; junction bases not matched to a gene: 7. There are 15 residues in the CDR3. Germline V CDR1 and CDR2: SGHRS, YFSETQ. This CDR3 reads CASSFDGTGFNEQFF. CDR3 nucleotide sequence: TGCGCCAGCAGCTTTGACGGGACAGGCTTCAATGAGCAGTTCTTC.

This clone was observed a few times. The CDR3 DNA follows: TGCGCCAGCAGCTTTCGTCCCCGGACAGACTCCTACAATGAGCAGTTCTTC. Protein product: CASSFRPRTDSYNEQFF. V usage is TRBV5-1 and J usage is TRBJ2-1; a possible D gene is TRBD1 (6 bases). The CDR3 has 17 residues. Germline lookup yields CDR1 SGHRS and CDR2 YFSETQ. V was shortened by 2 bases and J by 0 bases, with 15 bases between the two germline ends. Looking up the rest from reference TRBV5-1 and TRBJ2-1 gives the full variable domain: KAGVTQTPRYLIKTRGQQVTLSCSPISGHRSVSWYQQTPGQGLQFLFEYFSETQRNKGNFPGRFSGRQFSNSRSEMNVSTLELGDSALYLCASSFRPRTDSYNEQFFGPGTRLTVL.

The V call is TRBV7-9, the J call TRBJ2-1; weak D call: TRBD1 (6 bases). Germline V gene lookup returns CDR1 SEHNR and CDR2 FQNEAQ (reference sequence). Trimming pared 4 bases from V and 3 bases from J, leaving 16 bases between. The CDR3 spans 16 residues. The CDR3 spells CASSSMGAPRYNEQFF. CDR3 DNA sequence: TGTGCCAGCAGCTCTATGGGGGCCCCCCGCTACAATGAGCAGTTCTTC.

The chain carries TRBV27 and TRBJ1-6; 11 bases are shared with TRBD1. After removal of 4 bases from V and 10 bases from J, the junction contained 9 bases not matched to a gene. Germline-derived CDR1 and CDR2 are MNHEY and SMNVEV (reference sequence). The CDR3 extends over 16 amino acids. The CDR3 spells CASSYLTGTGGSPLHF. Written as DNA, the CDR3 is TGTGCCAGCAGTTACCTAACCGGGACAGGGGGGTCACCCCTCCACTTT.

This sequence joins TRBV19 and TRBJ1-6; D call uncertain. V gave up 3 bases and J gave up 8 bases, with 14 bases separating them. The CDR3 extends over 15 amino acids. Per germline, CDR1 LNHDA and CDR2 SQIVND (reference sequence). The chain's CDR3 is CASSMGRYSDSPLHF. The CDR3 region has the DNA TGTGCCAGTAGTATGGGCCGATATTCAGATTCACCCCTCCACTTT. Supplemented by reference TRBV19 and TRBJ1-6, the full variable domain reads DGGITQSPKYLFRKEGQNVTLSCEQNLNHDAMYWYRQDPGQGLRLIYYSQIVNDFQKGDIAEGYSVSREKKESFPLTVTSAQKNPTAFYLCASSMGRYSDSPLHFGNGTRLTVT.

Ten or more counts support this clone. The V and J genes are TRBV27 and TRBJ1-1, with D perhaps matching TRBD1 (5 bases). CDR3 size: 15 residues. Germline CDR1 MNHEY, CDR2 SMNVEV (reference sequence). V lost 0 bases, J lost 1 base, and 9 bases lay in between. This chain's CDR3 is CASSLSRVQNTEAFF. In DNA form, the CDR3 reads TGTGCCAGCAGTTTATCCAGGGTTCAGAACACTGAAGCTTTCTTT.

This clone was seen a handful of times. The rearrangement links TRBV7-3 to TRBJ1-1, with D perhaps matching TRBD1 (5 bases). CDR1 is SGHTA, CDR2 FQGTGA, per germline. This CDR3 has 14 amino acids. V was trimmed by 4 bases and J by 1 base, leaving 10 bases between them. The CDR3 protein is CASSSQGSNTEAFF. CDR3 sequence (DNA): TGTGCCAGCAGCTCTCAGGGCTCGAACACTGAAGCTTTCTTT.

This rearrangement joins TRBV7-3 to TRBJ2-3, with 8 nucleotides matching TRBD2. Trimming removed 3 bases from V and 2 bases from J; junction bases left unmatched: 4. Germline CDR1 is SGHTA and CDR2 is FQGTGA. The CDR3 loop spans 15 amino acids. For the CDR3, the DNA is TGTGCCAGCAGCTTCGTAGCGGGGAACACAGATACGCAGTATTTT. Residues: CASSFVAGNTDTQYF.

The chain joins TRBV27 to TRBJ1-2, with a tentative D call TRBD1 (6 bases). Per germline, CDR1 MNHEY and CDR2 SMNVEV (reference sequence). V was shortened by 6 bases and J by 1 base, with 12 bases between the two germline ends. The CDR3 is 14 amino acids. The CDR3 protein is CASRRQDSNYGYTF. Here the CDR3 DNA reads TGTGCCAGCAGACGCCAGGACAGTAACTATGGCTACACCTTC.

V usage is TRBV7-9 and J usage is TRBJ1-3; D remains unclear. The CDR3 covers 16 residues. Germline V gene lookup returns CDR1 SEHNR and CDR2 FQNEAQ (reference sequence). V dropped 5 bases and J dropped 0 bases, with 14 bases sitting between them. CDR3 DNA: TGTGCCAGCAGCCTCCCGGACGGGGTCTCTGGAAACACCATATATTTT. This codes for CASSLPDGVSGNTIYF.

This clone was observed a handful of times. The rearrangement joins TRBV7-9 to TRBJ1-1, with D unclear. CDR1 and CDR2 (germline): SEHNR, FQNEAQ (reference sequence). The ends were cut back, 3 bases at V and 0 bases at J, with 8 bases in the middle. The CDR3 consists of 14 residues. The CDR3 spells CASSLGSLNTEAFF. As DNA, the CDR3 is TGTGCCAGCAGCTTGGGCAGCCTGAACACTGAAGCTTTCTTT.